This T cell receptor beta chain was identified during a study of T cell changes during pregnancy in multiple sclerosis. The protocol was immunoSEQ multiplex PCR, while the TCRdb copy is restricted to in-frame clones and leaves out a portion. Of approximately 21,000 clones listed, around 88% are singletons. This CDR3 has 18 residues. The germline V and J ends were trimmed by 1 base and 0 bases, with 13 bases remaining between them. CDR1 and CDR2 from the germline V gene are LGHNA and YNFKEQ. This clone rates as medium-sized (0.01 to 0.1%). The chain couples TRBV4-2 to TRBJ2-6; maybe TRBD1 (5 bases). Here the sequenced sample was CD8+ T cells from peripheral blood mononuclear cells, taken in the first trimester of pregnancy. This TCR was recovered from a female donor with multiple sclerosis, enrolled in a pregnancy study. Here the CDR3 reads CASSQAGQGSSGANVLTF. The CDR3 coding sequence is TGTGCCAGCAGCCAAGCGGGTCAGGGATCCTCTGGGGCCAACGTCCTGACTTTC.